These 23 T cell receptor beta chains share one sample of origin, sequenced in a study of blood T cell repertoires in COVID-19. TCRdb's table, derived via immunoSEQ multiplex PCR, lists solely in-frame clones and lacks some. Of around 160,000 clones listed, around 82% were seen once; the top ten hold 4.5% to 7.5%. The sample consisted of PBMCs or T cells enriched from blood (not recorded which). The receptors come from a man aged 35-49 years who had recovered from COVID-19.

V usage is TRBV12-5 and J usage is TRBJ2-7, with 11 bases aligning to TRBD2. This CDR3 region has 17 residues. Looked up from germline, CDR1 is LGHNT and CDR2 is FRNRAP. Losses at the gene ends were 0 bases for V and 2 bases for J; bases not matched to a gene: 6. The CDR3 spells CASGLVSLAGGAYEQYF. CDR3 DNA sequence: TGTGCTAGTGGTTTGGTTTCCCTAGCGGGGGGTGCCTACGAGCAGTACTTC.

The sample holds one count of this clone. The chain recombines TRBV6-5 with TRBJ2-4; a possible D gene is TRBD2 (6 bases). CDR1 is MNHEY, CDR2 SVGAGI, per germline. The CDR3 has 14 amino acids. Trimming took off 0 bases at V and 8 bases at J, with 11 bases between the two ends. The CDR3 DNA follows: TGTGCCAGCAGTTACTCCGGGGGAGGAGACATTCAGTACTTC. It codes for CASSYSGGGDIQYF.

The rearrangement uses TRBV19 and TRBJ1-6; no definite D call. The germline V gene encodes CDR1 LNHDA and CDR2 SQIVND (reference sequence). Between the trimmed V and J ends, which lost 5 bases and 13 bases, there was a span of 15 bases. The CDR3 runs to 13 residues. The chain's CDR3 is CASSGEGLSPLHF. DNA of the CDR3: TGTGCCAGTAGTGGCGAGGGATTGAGCCCCCTCCACTTT.

This chain connects TRBV9 to TRBJ2-2; D unclear. Germline loops: CDR1 SGDLS, CDR2 YYNGEE. This CDR3 spans 13 amino acids. The V end lost 7 bases, the J end lost 1 base, and 8 bases lay between the germline ends. The CDR3 DNA reads as TGTGCCAGCCACAGCCAGAACACCGGGGAGCTGTTTTTT. Translation: CASHSQNTGELFF. Combining the CDR3 with reference TRBV9 and TRBJ2-2 gives the whole variable domain DSGVTQTPKHLITATGQRVTLRCSPRSGDLSVYWYQQSLDQGLQFLIQYYNGEERAKGNILERFSAQQFPDLHSELNLSSLELGDSALYFCASHSQNTGELFFGEGSRLTVL.

V gene TRBV2 combines with J gene TRBJ1-6; D is perhaps TRBD1 (5 bases). The ends were cut back, 8 bases at V and 3 bases at J, with 11 bases in the middle. Germline CDR1 and CDR2: SNHLY and FYNNEI. The CDR3 sequence is 14 residues long. In nucleotides, the CDR3 is TGTGCCAGCTCTGACAGCCTCTATAATTCACCCCTCCACTTT. Translated, it gives CASSDSLYNSPLHF.

The rearrangement links TRBV20-1 to TRBJ1-4, with D unresolved. CDR1 and CDR2 from the germline V gene are DFQATT and SNEGSKA (reference sequence). The V and J ends lost 1 base and 11 bases respectively, with 8 bases between them. The CDR3 runs 11 residues. The CDR3 here is CSARALGKLFF. CDR3 bases: TGCAGTGCTAGAGCCCTCGGGAAACTGTTTTTT.

V and J are TRBV5-1 and TRBJ1-1, with D perhaps TRBD1 (5 bases). Germline CDR1 reads SGHRS; CDR2 reads YFSETQ. The CDR3 loop spans 16 amino acids. The V end lost 2 bases, the J end lost 3 bases, and 17 bases lay between the germline ends. In DNA, the CDR3 is TGCGCCAGCAGCTTATACCTGGAGGGACGGGACACTGAAGCTTTCTTT. Its protein is CASSLYLEGRDTEAFF.

This rearrangement joins TRBV2 to TRBJ1-6, with 9 bases lining up with TRBD1. The trim removed 5 bases at V and 7 bases at J, leaving 6 bases unmatched. CDR3 length equals 15 residues. The germline CDR1 and CDR2 sequences are SNHLY and FYNNEI. CDR3 sequence: CASSPRQGENSPLHF. The CDR3 region has the DNA TGTGCCAGCAGTCCCCGACAGGGGGAGAATTCACCCCTCCACTTT.

The chain recombines TRBV11-2 with TRBJ2-3, with no clear D. CDR3 length: 14 residues. Germline values: CDR1 SGHAT, CDR2 FQNNGV. Trimming shortened V by 0 bases and J by 1 base, and 5 bases separated the two germline ends. The DNA of the CDR3 is TGTGCCAGCAGCTTAGACCAGGGCACAGATACGCAGTATTTT. This translates into CASSLDQGTDTQYF.

V gene TRBV13 combines with J gene TRBJ2-3; 8 nucleotides align to TRBD2. J was trimmed by 2 bases and V by 3 bases; bases with no gene match: 13. Germline V gene lookup returns CDR1 PRHDT and CDR2 FYEKMQ (reference sequence). CDR3 size: 18 residues. CDR3 sequence reads: CASSLDSGAKRATDTQYF. CDR3 nucleotides: TGTGCCAGCAGCTTGGATAGCGGGGCGAAGAGAGCCACAGATACGCAGTATTTT.

The gene calls are TRBV5-3 and TRBJ2-4, with 7 positions matching TRBD1. TRBV5-3 is identified as an open reading frame with a role that is uncertain. J was trimmed by 0 bases and V by 4 bases; bases with no gene match: 7. CDR3 length equals 16 residues. The CDR3 nucleotides read TGTGCCAGAAGCCCCCGGGACAGAGAAGCCAAAAACATTCAGTACTTC. Protein sequence: CARSPRDREAKNIQYF.

V usage is TRBV7-7 and J usage is TRBJ2-7; D call uncertain. The CDR3 has 14 amino acids. V lost 2 bases and J 2 bases, leaving 10 bases between the germline ends. Germline lookup yields CDR1 SSHAT and CDR2 FNYEAQ (reference sequence). This CDR3 reads CASSLSAEAYEQYF. In nucleotides, the CDR3 is TGTGCCAGCAGCTTATCTGCAGAAGCCTACGAGCAGTACTTC. The full variable domain, in which reference TRBV7-7 and TRBJ2-7 provide the parts outside the CDR3, is GAGVSQSPRYKVTKRGQDVTLRCDPISSHATLYWYQQALGQGPEFLTYFNYEAQPDKSGLPSDRFSAERPEGSISTLTIQRTEQRDSAMYRCASSLSAEAYEQYFGPGTRLTVT.

The rearrangement joins TRBV30 to TRBJ1-4; D gene unclear. Germline V gene data show CDR1 as GTSNPN and CDR2 as SVGIG (reference sequence). CDR3 length: 13 amino acids. V was cut by 1 base and J by 7 bases, with 10 bases left in between. CDR3: CAWSGRSGEKLFF. As DNA, the CDR3 is TGTGCCTGGAGTGGGCGCTCGGGTGAAAAACTGTTTTTT.

This clone was seen a single time. V and J are TRBV6-5 and TRBJ2-7; TRBD1 might be the D (6 bases). V lost 8 bases and J 6 bases, leaving 17 bases between the germline ends. CDR1 and CDR2 (germline): MNHEY, SVGAGI. CDR3 length: 13 amino acids. CDR3 coding DNA: TGTGCCAGCGATACGGCGGCAGGGGCCGAGCAGTACGTC. It yields the protein CASDTAAGAEQYV.

The chain combines TRBV4-2 with TRBJ1-1; D call uncertain. There are 15 residues in the CDR3. The V gene's germline CDR1 is LGHNA and CDR2 YNFKEQ. Trimming took off 1 base at V and 4 bases at J, with 13 bases between the two ends. Here the CDR3 reads CASSQVELRSTEAFF. For the CDR3, the DNA is TGTGCCAGCAGCCAAGTTGAACTGAGAAGCACTGAAGCTTTCTTT.

This clone has just a few counts. J is TRBJ2-7 and V is TRBV19; tentatively, D is TRBD2 (6 bases). This CDR3 is 16 amino acids long. Trimming removed 5 bases from V and 5 bases from J, with 22 bases in between. Germline V gives CDR1 LNHDA, CDR2 SQIVND (reference sequence). For the CDR3, the DNA is TGTGCCAGTAGTCCAAACCGGGGGTACAAATCCCACGAGCAGTACTTC. Amino acids: CASSPNRGYKSHEQYF.

The CDR3 region is CASSSGGLAGQETQYF. The CDR3 DNA is TGTGCCAGCAGCTCCGGGGGACTAGCGGGACAAGAGACCCAGTACTTC. The chain employs TRBV7-7 and TRBJ2-5; 13 nucleotides agree with TRBD2. This CDR3 is built from 16 residues. Unmatched junction bases numbered 4, after V lost 4 bases and J lost 2 bases. Germline CDR1 and CDR2: SSHAT and FNYEAQ (reference sequence).

This chain joins TRBV25-1 and TRBJ1-1; tentative D call: TRBD1 (6 bases). Germline assignment: CDR1 MGHDK and CDR2 SYGVNS. V lost 2 bases to trimming and J lost 1 base, with 8 bases between them. This CDR3 region has 14 residues. CDR3 sequence (DNA): TGTGCCAGCAGTGAACAGGGGAAGAACACTGAAGCTTTCTTT. Translating gives CASSEQGKNTEAFF.

The J gene is TRBJ2-7, the V gene TRBV2; tentatively, D is TRBD2 (6 bases). CDR3 size: 13 residues. The V gene's germline CDR1 is SNHLY and CDR2 FYNNEI. Trimming pared 1 base from V and 9 bases from J, leaving 13 bases between. CDR3 region: CASSEVAWGVQYF. CDR3 bases: TGTGCCAGCAGTGAAGTGGCTTGGGGGGTGCAGTACTTC. The variable domain in full, completed from reference TRBV2 and TRBJ2-7, reads EPEVTQTPSHQVTQMGQEVILRCVPISNHLYFYWYRQILGQKVEFLVSFYNNEISEKSEIFDDQFSVERPDGSNFTLKIRSTKLEDSAMYFCASSEVAWGVQYFGPGTRLTVT.

This sequence joins TRBV18 and TRBJ1-6; 7 bases match TRBD1. The ends lost 4 bases at V and 10 bases at J; junction bases unmatched: 10. Per germline, CDR1 KGHSH and CDR2 LQKENI. The CDR3 loop spans 15 amino acids. Here the CDR3 DNA reads TGTGCCAGCTCACAGGGGGCGGTAATAAGGTCACCCCTCCACTTT. Protein product: CASSQGAVIRSPLHF.

The chain has TRBV5-1 and TRBJ2-7; D is possibly TRBD1 (5 bases). There are 16 residues in the CDR3. V was clipped by 2 bases and J by 0 bases, with 15 bases between them. The germline gives CDR1 SGHRS, CDR2 YFSETQ. For the CDR3, the DNA is TGCGCCAGCAGCTTCCTAGGGGTTACTACCTCCTACGAGCAGTACTTC. It yields the protein CASSFLGVTTSYEQYF.

This chain uses TRBV18 with TRBJ1-3; D uncertain. Looked up from germline, CDR1 is KGHSH and CDR2 is LQKENI. Trimming stripped 5 bases from V and 0 bases from J, with 14 bases between. The CDR3 covers 16 residues. Here the CDR3 reads CASSTSRQHSGNTIYF. CDR3 sequence (DNA): TGTGCCAGCTCAACAAGCAGGCAGCACTCTGGAAACACCATATATTTT.

This chain connects TRBV7-8 to TRBJ2-1; D possibly corresponds to TRBD1 (8 bases). Trimming cost V 5 bases and J 6 bases, with 17 bases left between them. CDR1 is SGHVS and CDR2 is FQNEAQ in the germline V gene. The CDR3 contains 15 residues. CDR3 protein: CASSIRQGRVNEQFF. The DNA for the CDR3 is TGTGCCAGCAGCATCCGACAGGGGAGGGTCAATGAGCAGTTCTTC. Using reference TRBV7-8 and TRBJ2-1 for the parts outside the CDR3, the full variable domain is GAGVSQSPRYKVAKRGQDVALRCDPISGHVSLFWYQQALGQGPEFLTYFQNEAQLDKSGLPSDRFFAERPEGSVSTLKIQRTQQEDSAVYLCASSIRQGRVNEQFFGPGTRLTVL.